This T cell receptor beta chain is drawn from a study of T cell responses to AZD1222 COVID-19 vaccine. Germline V gene sequence: CDR1 SSHAT, CDR2 FNYEAQ (reference sequence). The CDR3 contains 17 residues. V dropped 2 bases and J dropped 5; count of bases not matched to a gene: 10. Study-level points and caveats: Spike was spanned by vaccine-associated CD4 TCRs, with dominance at 160-218 and 743-854. The number of AZD1222 recipients seropositive at baseline was only five to seven. After two AZD1222 doses, spike-specific TCR breadth and depth rose versus day 0.

With regard to this clone: Its antigen remains unidentified.

Clones were sequenced by immunoSEQ multiplex PCR, and TCRdb holds only the in-frame ones, with some missing. The repertoire consists of about 110,000 clones, with about 90% occurring once and the leading ten covering around 20%. Sequenced here: peripheral blood, sampled on day 0 of AZD1222 vaccination. The sequence was collected from an adult in good health. The V and J genes are TRBV7-7 and TRBJ2-2, with 8 bases lining up with TRBD2. The chain's CDR3 is CASSLCCGGSRTGELFF. The DNA of the CDR3 is TGTGCCAGCAGCTTATGTTGCGGGGGGTCGAGGACCGGGGAGCTGTTTTTT.